This T cell receptor beta chain appears in the sequencing data of a study of blood T cells in healthy people across ages. A word on this clonotype: No antigen is known for it.

This CDR3 spans 16 amino acids. After removal of 6 bases from V and 9 bases from J, the junction contained 18 bases not matched to a gene. Looked up from germline, CDR1 is DFQATT and CDR2 is SNEGSKA (reference sequence). Broader study findings: When one million T cells were used, diversity estimates were thought to be underestimates.

A sample-barcoded 5' primer and a J-beta primer mix were used in a second PCR of about 7 to 12 cycles. In TCRdb, the 5' RACE reads were re-called with MiXCR into one record per CDR3 protein. The table has 850,000 or so distinct CDR3 sequences, less than 35% seen once; the top ten hold 15% to 20%. Total RNA amounts of at least 6 micrograms were extracted per sample. This chain joins TRBV20-1 and TRBJ2-1, with TRBD2 matching 9 bases. This receptor was identified in a woman over 75 in good health. The source material was blood. CDR3: CSASAGGSILGVEQFF. CDR3 bases: TGCAGTGCGTCGGCGGGAGGGTCAATACTTGGGGTTGAGCAGTTCTTC.